The present TCR beta chain was sequenced within a study of blood T cell repertoires in COVID-19. Study information: Nucleic acid was either cDNA or gDNA, and it came from T cells, B-cell-depleted T cells, or PBMCs.

The CDR3 consists of 14 residues. The ends were cut back, 5 bases at V and 0 bases at J, with 10 bases in the middle. Germline-derived CDR1 and CDR2 are LNHDA and SQIVND (reference sequence). The data were produced by immunoSEQ multiplex PCR, yet TCRdb's version contains in-frame clones alone and is incomplete. The sample has about 100,000 clones, approximately 87% seen once. The V and J genes are TRBV19 and TRBJ1-1; no clear D. Sequenced input: peripheral blood. The origin of this receptor is a human donor in a cohort sampled during active COVID-19. The CDR3 region is CASSYPGVNTEAFF. The CDR3 coding sequence is TGTGCCAGTAGTTATCCGGGTGTGAACACTGAAGCTTTCTTT.